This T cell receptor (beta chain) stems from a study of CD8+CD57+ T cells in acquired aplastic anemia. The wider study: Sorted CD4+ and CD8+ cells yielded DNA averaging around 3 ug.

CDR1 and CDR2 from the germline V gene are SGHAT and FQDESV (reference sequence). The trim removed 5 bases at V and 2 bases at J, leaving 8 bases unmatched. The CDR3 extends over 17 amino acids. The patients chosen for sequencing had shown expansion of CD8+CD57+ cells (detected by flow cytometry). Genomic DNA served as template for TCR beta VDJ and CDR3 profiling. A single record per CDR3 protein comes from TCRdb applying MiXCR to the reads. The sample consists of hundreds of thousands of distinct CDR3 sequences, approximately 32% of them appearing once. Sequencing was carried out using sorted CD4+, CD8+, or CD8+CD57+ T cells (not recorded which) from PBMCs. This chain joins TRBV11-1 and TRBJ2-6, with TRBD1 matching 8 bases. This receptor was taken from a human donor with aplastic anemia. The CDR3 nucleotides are TGTGCCAGCAGCCGGGACAGGTTTAATACTGGGGCCAACGTCCTGACTTTC. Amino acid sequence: CASSRDRFNTGANVLTF. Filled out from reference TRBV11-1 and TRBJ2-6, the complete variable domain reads EAEVAQSPRYKITEKSQAVAFWCDPISGHATLYWYRQILGQGPELLVQFQDESVVDDSQLPKDRFSAERLKGVDSTLKIQPAELGDSAMYLCASSRDRFNTGANVLTFGAGSRLTVL.